This T cell receptor beta chain was identified in a study of T cell responses to AZD1222 COVID-19 vaccine. The repertoire was sequenced with immunoSEQ multiplex PCR; TCRdb's copy has only in-frame clones and lacks some. The sample includes roughly 49,000 clones, 60% to 85% of them seen just once. Findings of the study overall: As reported, nearly half of all spike-specific TCRs target variant regions that are unmutated.

Turning to this clone: The antigen remains undetermined.

The sample consisted of peripheral blood, taken on day 0 of AZD1222 vaccination. The sequence was obtained from an adult in good health.

The CDR3 reads CASSVALTTGGYTF. CDR3 nucleotides: TGTGCCAGCAGCGTAGCTCTAACTACAGGTGGCTACACCTTC. This chain connects TRBV9 to TRBJ1-2; D may be TRBD1 (5 bases). V was cut by 0 bases and J by 7 bases, with 13 bases left in between. The CDR3 sequence is 14 residues long. Germline loops: CDR1 SGDLS, CDR2 YYNGEE.